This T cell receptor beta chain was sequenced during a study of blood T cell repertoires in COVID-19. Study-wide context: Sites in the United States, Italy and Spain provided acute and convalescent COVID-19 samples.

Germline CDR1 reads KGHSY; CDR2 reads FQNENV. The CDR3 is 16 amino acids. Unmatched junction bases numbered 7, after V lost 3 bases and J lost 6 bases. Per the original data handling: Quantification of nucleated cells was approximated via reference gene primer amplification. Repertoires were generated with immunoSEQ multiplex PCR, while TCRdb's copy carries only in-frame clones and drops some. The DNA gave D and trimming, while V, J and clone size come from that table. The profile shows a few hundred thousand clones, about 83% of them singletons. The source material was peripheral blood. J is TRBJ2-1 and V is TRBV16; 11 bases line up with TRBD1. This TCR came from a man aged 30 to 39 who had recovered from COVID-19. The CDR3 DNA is TGTGCCAGCAGCCAGACCGGGACAGGGGGGTTCAATGAGCAGTTCTTC. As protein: CASSQTGTGGFNEQFF.